The source of this TCR beta chain is a study of human T cells and chemical hapten exposure. Time point here: patch test 2, 6 weeks after DPC sensitization. The treatment denotes: therapeutic diphenylcyclopropenone sensitization with weekly scalp DPC. Each CDR3 protein gets one entry after TCRdb re-called the RACE reads with MiXCR. Of 80,000 to 100,000 distinct CDR3 sequences listed, 9.3% are singletons. The germline CDR1 and CDR2 sequences are LNHDA and SQIVND (reference sequence). V lost 3 bases to trimming and J lost 8 bases, with 13 bases between them. CDR3 length equals 14 residues. This clonotype was recorded many times.

The rearrangement uses TRBV19 and TRBJ1-4; the D gene is possibly TRBD1 (6 bases). Sequenced here: whole blood, sampled in connection with sensitization to the hapten diphenylcyclopropenone (DPC). The origin of this receptor is a woman in her forties with alopecia areata. Some clones in this sample may be carry-over from other donors' samples. The DNA of the CDR3 is TGTGCCAGTAGTATTCGCCGAGGGGGAGAAAAACTGTTTTTT. It codes for CASSIRRGGEKLFF. Supplemented by reference TRBV19 and TRBJ1-4, the full variable domain reads DGGITQSPKYLFRKEGQNVTLSCEQNLNHDAMYWYRQDPGQGLRLIYYSQIVNDFQKGDIAEGYSVSREKKESFPLTVTSAQKNPTAFYLCASSIRRGGEKLFFGSGTQLSVL.